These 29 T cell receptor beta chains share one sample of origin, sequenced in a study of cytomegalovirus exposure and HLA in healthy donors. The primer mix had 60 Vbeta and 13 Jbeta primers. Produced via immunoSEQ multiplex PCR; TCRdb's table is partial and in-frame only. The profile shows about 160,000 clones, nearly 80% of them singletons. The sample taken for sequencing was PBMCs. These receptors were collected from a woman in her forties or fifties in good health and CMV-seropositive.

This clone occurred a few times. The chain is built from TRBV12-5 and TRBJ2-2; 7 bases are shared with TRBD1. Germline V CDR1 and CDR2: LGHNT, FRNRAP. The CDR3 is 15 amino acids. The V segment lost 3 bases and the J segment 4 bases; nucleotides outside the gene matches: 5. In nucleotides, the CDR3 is TGTGCTAGTGGTTTCCAGGGGGAAAGCACCGGGGAGCTGTTTTTT. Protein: CASGFQGESTGELFF. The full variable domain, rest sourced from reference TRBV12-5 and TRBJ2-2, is DARVTQTPRHKVTEMGQEVTMRCQPILGHNTVFWYRQTMMQGLELLAYFRNRAPLDDSGMPKDRFSAEMPDATLATLKIQPSEPRDSAVYFCASGFQGESTGELFFGEGSRLTVL.

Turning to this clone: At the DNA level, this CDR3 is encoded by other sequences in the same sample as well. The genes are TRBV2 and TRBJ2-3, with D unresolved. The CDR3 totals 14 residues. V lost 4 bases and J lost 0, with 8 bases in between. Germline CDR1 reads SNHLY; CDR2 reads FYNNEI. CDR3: CASSVELSTDTQYF. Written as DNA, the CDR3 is TGTGCCAGCAGTGTAGAACTTAGCACAGATACGCAGTATTTT.

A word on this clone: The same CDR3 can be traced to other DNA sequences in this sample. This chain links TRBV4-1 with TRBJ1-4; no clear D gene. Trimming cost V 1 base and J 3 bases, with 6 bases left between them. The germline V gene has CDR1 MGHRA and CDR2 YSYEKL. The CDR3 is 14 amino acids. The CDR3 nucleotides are TGCGCCAGCAGCCAAGGAGGAGCTAATGAAAAACTGTTTTTT. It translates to CASSQGGANEKLFF.

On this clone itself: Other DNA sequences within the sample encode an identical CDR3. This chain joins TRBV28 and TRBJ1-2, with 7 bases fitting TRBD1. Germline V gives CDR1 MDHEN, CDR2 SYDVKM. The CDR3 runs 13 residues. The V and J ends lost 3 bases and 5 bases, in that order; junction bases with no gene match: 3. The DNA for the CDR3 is TGTGCCAGCAGTTTGACAGGGAATTATGGCTACACCTTC. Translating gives CASSLTGNYGYTF.

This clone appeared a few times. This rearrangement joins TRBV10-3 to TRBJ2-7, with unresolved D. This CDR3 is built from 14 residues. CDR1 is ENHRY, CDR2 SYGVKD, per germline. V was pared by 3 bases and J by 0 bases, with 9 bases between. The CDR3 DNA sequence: TGTGCCATCAGTGACCGGTCCCGCTCCTACGAGCAGTACTTC. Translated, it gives CAISDRSRSYEQYF.

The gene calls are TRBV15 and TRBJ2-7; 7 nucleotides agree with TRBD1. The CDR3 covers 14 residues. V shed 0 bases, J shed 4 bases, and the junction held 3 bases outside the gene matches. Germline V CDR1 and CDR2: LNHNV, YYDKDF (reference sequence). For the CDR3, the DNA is TGTGCCACCAGCAGAGAAGGCAGGGGGTACGAGCAGTACTTC. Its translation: CATSREGRGYEQYF.

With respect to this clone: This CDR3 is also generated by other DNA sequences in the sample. CDR3 nucleotides: TGCAGCGTGGGGGACAGTCACACTGAAGCTTTCTTT. It codes for CSVGDSHTEAFF. The chain carries TRBV29-1 and TRBJ1-1; 7 bases match TRBD1. Germline V gene data show CDR1 as SQVTM and CDR2 as ANQGSEA. The ends lost 6 bases at V and 3 bases at J; junction bases unmatched: 4. This CDR3 has 12 residues.

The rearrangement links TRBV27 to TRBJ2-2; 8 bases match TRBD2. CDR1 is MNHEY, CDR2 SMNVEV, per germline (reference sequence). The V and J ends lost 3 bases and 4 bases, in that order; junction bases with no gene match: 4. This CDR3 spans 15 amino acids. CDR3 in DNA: TGTGCCAGCAGTTTGCGGGGGGCCGGCACCGGGGAGCTGTTTTTT. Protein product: CASSLRGAGTGELFF.

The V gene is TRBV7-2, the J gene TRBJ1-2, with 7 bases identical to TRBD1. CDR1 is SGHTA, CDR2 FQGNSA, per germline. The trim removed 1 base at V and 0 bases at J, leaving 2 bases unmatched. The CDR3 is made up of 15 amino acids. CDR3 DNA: TGTGCCAGCAGCTTAGAGGGACAGCCTAACTATGGCTACACCTTC. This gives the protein CASSLEGQPNYGYTF.

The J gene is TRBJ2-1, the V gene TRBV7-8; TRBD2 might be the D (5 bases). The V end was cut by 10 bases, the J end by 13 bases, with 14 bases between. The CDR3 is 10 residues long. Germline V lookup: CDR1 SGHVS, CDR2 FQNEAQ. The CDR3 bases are TGTGCCACGGGATCCATGGAACAGTTCTTC. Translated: CATGSMEQFF.

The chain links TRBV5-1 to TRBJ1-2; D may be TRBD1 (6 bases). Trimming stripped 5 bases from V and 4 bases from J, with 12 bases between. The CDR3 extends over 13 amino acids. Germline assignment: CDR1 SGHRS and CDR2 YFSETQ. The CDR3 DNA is TGCGCCAGCAGTTTAACAGGGACCTATGGCTACACCTTC. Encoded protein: CASSLTGTYGYTF.

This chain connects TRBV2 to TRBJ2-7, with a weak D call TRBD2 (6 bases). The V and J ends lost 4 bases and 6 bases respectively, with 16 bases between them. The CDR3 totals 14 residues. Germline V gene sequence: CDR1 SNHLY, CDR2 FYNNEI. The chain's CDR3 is CASSGDLGVSEQYF. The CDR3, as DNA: TGTGCCAGCAGTGGGGACTTGGGGGTATCCGAGCAGTACTTC.

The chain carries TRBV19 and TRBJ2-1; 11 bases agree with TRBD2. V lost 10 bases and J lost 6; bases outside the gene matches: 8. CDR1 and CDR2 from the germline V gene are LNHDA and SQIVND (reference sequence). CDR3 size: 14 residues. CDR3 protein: CATNSGGAVNEQFF. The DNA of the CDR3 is TGTGCCACCAATAGCGGGGGGGCAGTCAATGAGCAGTTCTTC. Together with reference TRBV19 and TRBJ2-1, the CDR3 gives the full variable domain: DGGITQSPKYLFRKEGQNVTLSCEQNLNHDAMYWYRQDPGQGLRLIYYSQIVNDFQKGDIAEGYSVSREKKESFPLTVTSAQKNPTAFYLCATNSGGAVNEQFFGPGTRLTVL.

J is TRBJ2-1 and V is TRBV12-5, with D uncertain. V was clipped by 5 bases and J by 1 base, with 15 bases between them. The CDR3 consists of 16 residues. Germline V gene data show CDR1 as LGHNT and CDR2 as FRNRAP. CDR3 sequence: CASGLGYGISYNEQFF. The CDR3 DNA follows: TGTGCTAGTGGTCTAGGATACGGTATTTCCTACAATGAGCAGTTCTTC.

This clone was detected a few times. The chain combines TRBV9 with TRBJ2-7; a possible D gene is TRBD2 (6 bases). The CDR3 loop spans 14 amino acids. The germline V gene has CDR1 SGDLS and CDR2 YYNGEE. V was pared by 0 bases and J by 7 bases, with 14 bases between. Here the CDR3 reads CASSVGVHGGEQYF. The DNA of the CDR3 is TGTGCCAGCAGCGTAGGAGTGCATGGGGGGGAGCAGTACTTC.

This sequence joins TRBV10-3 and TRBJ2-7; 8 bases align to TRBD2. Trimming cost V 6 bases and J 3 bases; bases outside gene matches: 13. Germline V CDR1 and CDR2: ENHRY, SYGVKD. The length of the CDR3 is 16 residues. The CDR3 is CAISTTESGRVYEQYF. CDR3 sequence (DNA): TGTGCCATCAGCACCACCGAGAGCGGGAGAGTCTACGAGCAGTACTTC.

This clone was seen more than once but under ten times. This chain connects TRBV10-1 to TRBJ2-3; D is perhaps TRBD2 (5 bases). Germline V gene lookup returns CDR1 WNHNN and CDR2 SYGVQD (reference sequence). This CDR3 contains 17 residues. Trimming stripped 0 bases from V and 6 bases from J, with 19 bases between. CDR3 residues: CASSESTPGIGRDTQYF. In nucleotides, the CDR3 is TGCGCCAGCAGTGAGTCAACTCCGGGGATTGGAAGGGATACGCAGTATTTT.

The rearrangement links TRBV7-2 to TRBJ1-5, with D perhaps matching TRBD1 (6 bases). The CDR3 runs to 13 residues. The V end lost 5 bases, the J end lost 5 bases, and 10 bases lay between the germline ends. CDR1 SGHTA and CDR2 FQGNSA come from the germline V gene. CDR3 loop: CASSVDRYQPQHF. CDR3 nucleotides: TGTGCCAGCAGCGTCGACAGGTATCAGCCCCAGCATTTT.

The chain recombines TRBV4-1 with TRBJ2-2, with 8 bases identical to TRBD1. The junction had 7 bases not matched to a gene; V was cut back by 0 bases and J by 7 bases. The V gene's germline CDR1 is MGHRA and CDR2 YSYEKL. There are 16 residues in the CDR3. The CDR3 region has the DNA TGCGCCAGCAGCCAAGAACCCCCTACAGGGGGCGGGGAGCTGTTTTTT. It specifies CASSQEPPTGGGELFF.

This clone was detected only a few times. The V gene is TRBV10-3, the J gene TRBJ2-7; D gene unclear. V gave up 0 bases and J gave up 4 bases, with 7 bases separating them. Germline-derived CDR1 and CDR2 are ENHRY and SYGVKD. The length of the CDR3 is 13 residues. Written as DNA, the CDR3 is TGTGCCATCAGTGAGTCGAGCATTTACGAGCAGTACTTC. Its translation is CAISESSIYEQYF.

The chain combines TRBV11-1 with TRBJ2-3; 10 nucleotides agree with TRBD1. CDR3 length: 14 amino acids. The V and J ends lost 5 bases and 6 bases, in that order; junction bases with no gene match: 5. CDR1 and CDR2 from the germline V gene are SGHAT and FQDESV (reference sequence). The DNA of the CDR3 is TGTGCCAGCAGCACCAGGACAGGGGGGGATACGCAGTATTTT. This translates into CASSTRTGGDTQYF.

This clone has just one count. CDR3 in amino acids: CASGTGGGTDTQYF. For the CDR3, the DNA is TGTGCCAGCGGGACAGGGGGAGGAACAGATACGCAGTATTTT. The genes are TRBV6-5 and TRBJ2-3; the match to TRBD1 covers 11 bases. The CDR3 extends over 14 amino acids. The V gene's germline CDR1 is MNHEY and CDR2 SVGAGI. V was clipped by 8 bases and J by 3 bases; unmatched bases: 4.

CDR3 DNA: TGTGCCAGCAGCTTGATCAGTTACGGGAGCTCCTACGAGCAGTACTTC. This translates into CASSLISYGSSYEQYF. This chain uses TRBV5-6 with TRBJ2-7; maybe TRBD2 (6 bases). CDR1 SGHDT and CDR2 YYEEEE come from the germline V gene. The CDR3 is 16 amino acids. Trimming stripped 1 base from V and 0 bases from J, with 14 bases between.

CDR3 bases: TGTGCCAGTAGTACGGGACAGTTAATGAACACTGAAGCTTTCTTT. This translates into CASSTGQLMNTEAFF. V gene TRBV19 combines with J gene TRBJ1-1, with 7 bases lining up with TRBD1. Germline CDR1 LNHDA, CDR2 SQIVND (reference sequence). This CDR3 has 15 amino acids. V shed 4 bases, J shed 0 bases, and the junction held 5 bases outside the gene matches.

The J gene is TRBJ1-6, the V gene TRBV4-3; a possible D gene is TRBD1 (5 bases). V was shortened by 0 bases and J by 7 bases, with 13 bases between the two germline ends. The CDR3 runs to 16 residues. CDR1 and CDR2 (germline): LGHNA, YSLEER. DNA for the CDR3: TGCGCCAGCAGCCAAGAGTTATTGACAGCCAATTCACCCCTCCACTTT. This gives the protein CASSQELLTANSPLHF.

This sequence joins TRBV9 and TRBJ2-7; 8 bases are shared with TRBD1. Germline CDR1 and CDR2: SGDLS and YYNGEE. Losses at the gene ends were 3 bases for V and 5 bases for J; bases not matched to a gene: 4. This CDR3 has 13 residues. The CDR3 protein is CASSARTGNEQYF. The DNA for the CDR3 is TGTGCCAGCAGCGCCCGGACAGGGAACGAGCAGTACTTC.

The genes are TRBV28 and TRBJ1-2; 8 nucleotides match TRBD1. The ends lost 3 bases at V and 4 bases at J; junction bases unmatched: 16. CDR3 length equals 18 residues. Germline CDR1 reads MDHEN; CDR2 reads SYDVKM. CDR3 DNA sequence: TGTGCCAGCAGTTTGGGCAGGGGGCCCGACGTTCTGGCCTATGGCTACACCTTC. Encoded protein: CASSLGRGPDVLAYGYTF.

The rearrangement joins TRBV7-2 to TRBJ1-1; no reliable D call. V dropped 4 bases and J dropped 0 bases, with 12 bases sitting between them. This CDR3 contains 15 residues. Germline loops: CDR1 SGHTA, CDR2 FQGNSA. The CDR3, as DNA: TGTGCCAGCAGCTCCCAATCAGGATTGAACACTGAAGCTTTCTTT. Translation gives CASSSQSGLNTEAFF.

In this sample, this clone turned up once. For the CDR3, the DNA is TGTGCCAGCAGTCGTACAGGGGGCAACTATGGCTACACCTTC. Its translation is CASSRTGGNYGYTF. This chain joins TRBV7-2 and TRBJ1-2; 9 nucleotides align to TRBD1. V dropped 6 bases and J dropped 2; count of bases not matched to a gene: 4. There are 14 residues in the CDR3. In germline, CDR1 is SGHTA, CDR2 FQGNSA.